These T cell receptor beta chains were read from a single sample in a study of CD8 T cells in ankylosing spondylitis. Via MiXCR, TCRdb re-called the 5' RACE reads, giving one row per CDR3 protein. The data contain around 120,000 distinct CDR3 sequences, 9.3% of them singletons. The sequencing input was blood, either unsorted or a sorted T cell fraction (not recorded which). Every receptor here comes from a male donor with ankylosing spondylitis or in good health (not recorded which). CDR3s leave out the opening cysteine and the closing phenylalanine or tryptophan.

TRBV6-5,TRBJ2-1,ASSYPGLYNEQF
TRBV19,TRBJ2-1,ASSISGVPYNEQF
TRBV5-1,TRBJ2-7,ASSFFGSDYEQY
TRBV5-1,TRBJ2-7,ASSLEAWGQSYEQY
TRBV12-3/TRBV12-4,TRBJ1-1,ASSFSLGGEAF
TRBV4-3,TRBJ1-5,ASSQEAQRQPQH
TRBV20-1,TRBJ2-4,SARRTGNVKNIQY
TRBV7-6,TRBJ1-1,ASSLETGMGSTEAF
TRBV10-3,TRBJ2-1,ATAGGGTYNEQF
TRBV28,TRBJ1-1,ASSDRVYDTEAF
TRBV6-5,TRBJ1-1,ASSYSSQGNTEAF
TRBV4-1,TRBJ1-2,ASSQDPRTGGRSYYGYT
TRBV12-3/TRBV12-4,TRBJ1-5,ASSLGQNQPQH
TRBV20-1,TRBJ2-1,SARDRSFHEQF
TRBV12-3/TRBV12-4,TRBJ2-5,ASSFHSGKETQY
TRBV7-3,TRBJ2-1,ASSRTGKARYNEQF
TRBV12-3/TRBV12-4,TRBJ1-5,ASSLGTPKANQPQH
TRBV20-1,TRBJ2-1,SAPASYNEQF
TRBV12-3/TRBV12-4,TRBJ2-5,ASSLSDETQY
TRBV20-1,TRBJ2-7,SAREGTGGREQY
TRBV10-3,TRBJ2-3,AISSGGLTDTQY
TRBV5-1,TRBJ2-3,ASSLGISESTDTQY
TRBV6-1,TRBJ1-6,ASRLGEASNSPLH
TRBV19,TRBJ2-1,ASSPTRTRTDNEQF
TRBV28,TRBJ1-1,ASTTRTGDMNTEAF
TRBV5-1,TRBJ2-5,ASSLFSGRRSETQY
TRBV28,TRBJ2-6,ASSLPGAAGANVLT
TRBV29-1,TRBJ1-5,SVEEGEDQH
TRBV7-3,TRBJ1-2,ASSKDGTPYGYT
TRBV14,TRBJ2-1,ASSRGLAGNNEQF
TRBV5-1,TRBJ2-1,ASSFGRELPYNEQF
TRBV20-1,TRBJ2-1,SARDWNNEQF